This T cell receptor (beta chain) was sequenced for a study of T-cell reconstitution after alpha-beta-depleted transplantation in children. General study results and limits: Where some patients showed high TCRbeta diversity at day 60, it came from recipient T cells and thymic progenitors that had survived. The authors attributed T-cell counts and diversity one year after transplant mostly to newly produced T cells. Two months or so post-transplant, alpha-beta T cells reportedly derived from several hundred expanded graft clones.

Concerning this clonotype itself: What it binds is not known.

During its preparation, the TCRbeta library received unique molecular identifiers. TCRdb reanalysed the PCR reads using MiXCR and keeps one entry per CDR3 protein. In the table there are about 350,000 distinct CDR3 sequences, around 15% of which are singletons. The CDR3 totals 13 residues. Looked up from germline, CDR1 is DFQATT and CDR2 is SNEGSKA (reference sequence). V gave up 3 bases and J gave up 4 bases, with 13 bases separating them. The TCR sequence derives from a male patient between 2 and 9 years old who had a stem cell transplant for acute lymphoblastic leukemia, so the T cells may come from the graft donor. Sample: PBMCs, mostly from graft donor cells, taken 360 days after TCRalphabeta/CD19-depleted stem cell transplant. The rearrangement joins TRBV20-1 to TRBJ2-7; a possible D gene is TRBD2 (6 bases). CDR3 nucleotides: TGCAGTGCTAGTTTGCGGGAAGTATACGAGCAGTACTTC. It specifies CSASLREVYEQYF.